The present TCR beta chain was sequenced within a study of response to subunit inactivated influenza vaccine. TCRdb passed the RT-PCR reads through MiXCR, listing each CDR3 protein once. The sample contains more than 150,000 distinct CDR3 sequences, around 9.2% of which appear only once. Germline CDR1 is MDHEN and CDR2 is SYDVKM. CDR3 size: 18 residues. V lost 3 bases to trimming and J lost 4 bases; unmatched junction nucleotides: 10. This clonotype was seen only a few times. The specimen was non-naive T cells sorted from PBMCs, collected on the day of vaccination. The source of this sequence is a man aged 45-60 years who received an inactivated influenza vaccine. The chain has TRBV28 and TRBJ2-3, with 13 bases lining up with TRBD2. CDR3 sequence: CASSLALLLAGGPDTQYF. DNA for the CDR3: TGTGCCAGCAGTTTGGCCCTATTACTAGCGGGGGGGCCAGATACGCAGTATTTT.